This T cell receptor beta chain was identified during a study of regulatory T cells in long-lasting Graves disease. The time point denotes: newly diagnosed GD, antithyroid drugs for less than 3 months. RNA extracted from PBMCs served as the sequencing template. Clinicians diagnosed Graves' disease using American Thyroid Association guidelines. A note on this clonotype: Its antigen is not identified.

Library construction for TCR beta used iRepertoire HTBI primers and Arm-PCR of CDR3 regions. Via MiXCR, TCRdb re-called the multiplex PCR reads, giving one row per CDR3 protein. The data contain 450,000 to 600,000 distinct CDR3 sequences, roughly 15% of them seen just once; the ten biggest clones take up 12%. Study conclusions and caveats: Persistent Graves' patients showed reduced TCR diversity versus newly diagnosed patients.

Another study also made use of these data, one on T cells in Graves' hyperthyroidism and ophthalmopathy. As that study records: The HTBI primer set was used in a first-round RT-PCR of the TCR CDR3. Expanded thyroid clonotypes (above 0.001) were mostly also found in blood.

This sample comprised peripheral blood mononuclear cells (PBMCs), obtained at new diagnosis, from a patient treated with antithyroid drugs. The clonotype originates from a man in his forties with Graves disease.

The CDR3 sequence: CAWSPGTGGIGELFF. CDR3 sequence (DNA): TGTGCCTGGAGTCCCGGGACAGGGGGTATCGGGGAGCTGTTTTTT. The gene calls are TRBV30 and TRBJ2-2; 11 nucleotides align to TRBD1. The germline gives CDR1 GTSNPN, CDR2 SVGIG (reference sequence). This CDR3 comprises 15 residues. With V trimmed by 2 bases and J by 7 bases, 6 bases remained unmatched.